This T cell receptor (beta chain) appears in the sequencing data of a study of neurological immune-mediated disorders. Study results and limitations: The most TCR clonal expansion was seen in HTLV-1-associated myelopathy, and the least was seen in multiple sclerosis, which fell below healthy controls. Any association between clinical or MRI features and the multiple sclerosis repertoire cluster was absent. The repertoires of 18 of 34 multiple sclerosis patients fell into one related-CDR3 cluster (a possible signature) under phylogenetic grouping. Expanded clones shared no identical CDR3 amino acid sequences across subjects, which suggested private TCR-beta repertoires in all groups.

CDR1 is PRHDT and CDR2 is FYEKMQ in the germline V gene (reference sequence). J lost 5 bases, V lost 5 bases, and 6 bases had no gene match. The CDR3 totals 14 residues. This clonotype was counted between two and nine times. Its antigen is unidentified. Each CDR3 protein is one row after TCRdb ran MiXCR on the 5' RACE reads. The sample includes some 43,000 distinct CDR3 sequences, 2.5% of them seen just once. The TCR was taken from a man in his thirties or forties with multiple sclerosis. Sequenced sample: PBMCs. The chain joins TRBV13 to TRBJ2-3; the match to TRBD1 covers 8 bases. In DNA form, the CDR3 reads TGTGCCAGCAGCCCTCGGACAGGGAAAGATACGCAGTATTTT. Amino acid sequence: CASSPRTGKDTQYF.